This T cell receptor (beta chain) was observed in a study of cytomegalovirus exposure and HLA in healthy donors. Study-level points and caveats: Segments of the TCR beta V type were, in most cases, productive about 87% or about 30% of the time in an earlier analysis.

The PCR was carried out with 60 Vbeta primers and 13 Jbeta primers. The table came from immunoSEQ multiplex PCR; TCRdb's copy has only in-frame clones and leaves some out. The sample lists about 55,000 clones, about three quarters occurring once. CDR3 length: 13 residues. V was cut by 8 bases and J by 6 bases, with 11 bases left in between. Germline loops: CDR1 SNHLY, CDR2 FYNNEI. As to this clone: Its target is unknown.

The genes are TRBV2 and TRBJ1-6, with unresolved D. This TCR came from a female donor in good health and CMV-seronegative. Sequencing used PBMCs. CDR3 nucleotide sequence: TGTGCCAGCGAATCAGGTCGTAATTCACCCCTCCACTTT. It translates to CASESGRNSPLHF.